The next 19 T cell receptor beta chains were all read from a single sample in a study of T cell repertoires in cytomegalovirus infection. MiXCR, run by TCRdb on the reads, gives a single entry per CDR3 protein. The sample records roughly 320,000 distinct CDR3 sequences, 9.5% being singletons. Material: PBMCs. The receptors were gathered from a human donor in good health (CMV status not recorded). Some clones in this sample may be carry-over from other donors' samples.

This clonotype occurred many times. The chain has TRBV7-2 and TRBJ1-2; D perhaps matches TRBD1 (6 bases). The germline gives CDR1 SGHTA, CDR2 FQGNSA. This CDR3 is 15 amino acids long. Deletions cut 5 bases from V and 6 bases from J, with 19 bases between. CDR3 in amino acids: CASSLRWGATHGYTF. CDR3 coding DNA: TGTGCCAGCAGCCTCCGGTGGGGGGCCACACATGGCTACACCTTC.

This clonotype was counted only a few times. J is TRBJ1-2 and V is TRBV6-2 or TRBV6-3; D ambiguous. V was shortened by 7 bases and J by 0 bases, with 12 bases between the two germline ends. The CDR3 totals 14 residues. CDR1 is MNHEY, CDR2 SVGEGT, per germline. CDR3 loop: CASTKGAANYGYTF. The CDR3 DNA reads TGTGCCAGCACCAAGGGCGCCGCTAACTATGGCTACACCTTC.

This clonotype has a count of ten or more. The genes are TRBV7-2 and TRBJ2-1; D tentatively fits TRBD1 or TRBD2 (7 bases each). The CDR3 sequence is 13 residues long. Trimming shortened V by 11 bases and J by 7 bases, and 18 bases separated the two germline ends. CDR1 is SGHTA, CDR2 FQGNSA, per germline. The CDR3 bases are TGTGCCCAGGGGGGGACGGGTTATAATGAGCAGTTCTTC. It encodes CAQGGTGYNEQFF.

This clonotype was found a few times. This chain links TRBV12-3 or TRBV12-4 with TRBJ2-7, with a weak D call TRBD2 (5 bases). This CDR3 is 16 amino acids long. Trimming removed 4 bases from V and 4 bases from J, with 20 bases in between. The CDR3 nucleotides read TGTGCCAGCAGTTCCTCGGGAATCCATGTGGGATACGAGCAGTACTTC. Amino acids: CASSSSGIHVGYEQYF.

This clonotype was counted between two and nine times. The CDR3 reads CAWSVPGLAEETQYF. DNA for the CDR3: TGTGCCTGGAGTGTCCCGGGACTAGCGGAAGAGACCCAGTACTTC. The chain carries TRBV30 and TRBJ2-5; 11 bases are shared with TRBD2. V lost 0 bases to trimming and J lost 3 bases; unmatched junction nucleotides: 3. The CDR3 sequence is 15 residues long. From germline, CDR1 is GTSNPN and CDR2 SVGIG (reference sequence).

This sequence joins TRBV14 and TRBJ2-5; the D is unclear. The CDR3 loop spans 15 amino acids. V was shortened by 6 bases and J by 5 bases, with 19 bases between the two germline ends. The germline V gene encodes CDR1 SGHDN and CDR2 FVKESK. Here the CDR3 DNA reads TGTGCCAGCAGGCCGGGCCCCGGTATTAGGGAGACCCAGTACTTC. Protein: CASRPGPGIRETQYF. Drawing the rest from reference TRBV14 and TRBJ2-5, the complete variable domain is EAGVTQFPSHSVIEKGQTVTLRCDPISGHDNLYWYRRVMGKEIKFLLHFVKESKQDESGMPNNRFLAERTGGTYSTLKVQPAELEDSGVYFCASRPGPGIRETQYFGPGTRLLVL.

This clonotype was picked up a small number of times. The CDR3 here is CASRDQGVSYEQYF. The CDR3 DNA follows: TGTGCCAGCAGGGACCAGGGGGTCTCCTACGAGCAGTACTTC. V gene TRBV2 combines with J gene TRBJ2-7, with 7 bases aligning to TRBD1. Germline values: CDR1 SNHLY, CDR2 FYNNEI. Trimming cost V 6 bases and J 0 bases; bases outside gene matches: 5. This CDR3 contains 14 residues. The variable domain in full, completed from reference TRBV2 and TRBJ2-7, reads EPEVTQTPSHQVTQMGQEVILRCVPISNHLYFYWYRQILGQKVEFLVSFYNNEISEKSEIFDDQFSVERPDGSNFTLKIRSTKLEDSAMYFCASRDQGVSYEQYFGPGTRLTVT.

The chain links TRBV7-4 to TRBJ2-2; D remains unclear. The length of the CDR3 is 15 residues. Germline CDR1 and CDR2: SGHVT and SQSDAQ. V was clipped by 2 bases and J by 2 bases, with 9 bases between them. The CDR3 DNA reads as TGTGCCAGCAGCTTATCCGACTTCAACACCGGGGAGCTGTTTTTT. It translates to CASSLSDFNTGELFF.

This clonotype was counted a few times. The chain carries TRBV28 and TRBJ2-3; 10 positions match TRBD2. The ends lost 5 bases at V and 0 bases at J; junction bases unmatched: 2. Germline V gene data show CDR1 as MDHEN and CDR2 as SYDVKM. The CDR3 sequence is 15 residues long. CDR3 nucleotides: TGTGCCAGCAGTACTAGCGGGGCTAGCACAGATACGCAGTATTTT. The encoded protein is CASSTSGASTDTQYF. Looking up the rest from reference TRBV28 and TRBJ2-3 gives the full variable domain: DVKVTQSSRYLVKRTGEKVFLECVQDMDHENMFWYRQDPGLGLRLIYFSYDVKMKEKGDIPEGYSVSREKKERFSLILESASTNQTSMYLCASSTSGASTDTQYFGPGTRLTVL.

The V and J genes are TRBV29-1 and TRBJ1-1; D might be TRBD1 (6 bases). The CDR3 spans 12 residues. CDR1 is SQVTM, CDR2 ANQGSEA, per germline. Trimming took 4 bases from V and 4 from J, leaving 10 bases between them. CDR3 amino acids: CSVAQGGTEAFF. Written as DNA, the CDR3 is TGCAGCGTTGCACAGGGAGGCACTGAAGCTTTCTTT.

This clonotype was detected only a few times. The gene calls are TRBV28 and TRBJ1-2; D remains unclear. The CDR3 runs to 13 residues. Trimming removed 4 bases from V and 6 bases from J, with 12 bases in between. CDR1 and CDR2 (germline): MDHEN, SYDVKM. CDR3 sequence: CASSSPPLDGYTF. DNA of the CDR3: TGTGCCAGCAGTTCTCCCCCGTTGGATGGCTACACCTTC.

A note on this clonotype: A much larger clonotype is one base distant, so this may be a read error. The V call is TRBV7-2, the J call TRBJ2-7; possibly TRBD2 for D (7 bases). The length of the CDR3 is 18 residues. Trimming left V 5 bases short and J 7 bases short, with 30 bases between. Germline V CDR1 and CDR2: SGHTA, FQGNSA. This CDR3 is CASSPLGRGGFDYNEQYF. The CDR3 bases are TGTGCCAGCAGCCCCCTAGGGAGGGGGGGCTTCGATTACAATGAGCAGTACTTC.

This clonotype was observed a handful of times. This chain joins TRBV6-1 and TRBJ2-4; 9 positions agree with TRBD1. Germline V gives CDR1 MNHNS, CDR2 SASEGT. With 6 bases clipped from V and 3 bases from J, the junction kept 9 bases outside the gene matches. The CDR3 is 16 amino acids. The CDR3, as DNA: TGTGCCAGCAGCATTACAGGGGGCGCAGGCAAAAACATTCAGTACTTC. Its protein product is CASSITGGAGKNIQYF.

This chain joins TRBV7-9 and TRBJ2-3; TRBD2 matches 9 bases. CDR3 length: 16 residues. Germline CDR1 SEHNR, CDR2 FQNEAQ (reference sequence). J lost 1 base, V lost 3 bases, and 5 bases had no gene match. This CDR3 is CASSFTTSGRTDTQYF. DNA for the CDR3: TGTGCCAGCAGCTTTACGACTAGCGGCCGCACAGATACGCAGTATTTT.

The chain links TRBV29-1 to TRBJ2-7; D gene unclear. The V end was cut by 7 bases, the J end by 5 bases, with 15 bases between. The CDR3 has 12 residues. Germline V gene data show CDR1 as SQVTM and CDR2 as ANQGSEA. The chain's CDR3 is CSALTNPNEQYF. In DNA form, the CDR3 reads TGCAGCGCCCTAACCAACCCAAACGAGCAGTACTTC.

The chain carries TRBV28 and TRBJ1-4; D is ambiguous. V gave up 6 bases and J gave up 5 bases, with 19 bases separating them. There are 16 residues in the CDR3. CDR1 is MDHEN, CDR2 SYDVKM, per germline. The CDR3 DNA follows: TGTGCCAGCAGCCAATTTCGCGAACGCCCAAATGAAAAACTGTTTTTT. Translated: CASSQFRERPNEKLFF.

This clonotype came up a few times. The V and J genes are TRBV12-3 or TRBV12-4 and TRBJ2-5; possibly TRBD2 for D (6 bases). CDR3 length: 13 amino acids. Trimming removed 0 bases from V and 7 bases from J, with 9 bases in between. The CDR3 DNA reads TGTGCCAGCAGTTTAGCCGGGGGAAGGACCCAGTACTTC. The encoded protein is CASSLAGGRTQYF.

CDR3 residues: CASQRDSSYNEQFF. The DNA of the CDR3 is TGTGCCAGCCAGCGTGACAGCTCCTACAATGAGCAGTTCTTC. The rearrangement joins TRBV12-3 or TRBV12-4 to TRBJ2-1, with D perhaps TRBD1 (5 bases). The CDR3 is made up of 14 amino acids. V lost 8 bases and J 0 bases, leaving 11 bases between the germline ends.

This clonotype occurred many times. The chain employs TRBV7-2 and TRBJ2-3; D is perhaps TRBD1 (6 bases). Trimming left V 0 bases short and J 5 bases short, with 9 bases between. The CDR3 contains 14 residues. CDR1 SGHTA and CDR2 FQGNSA come from the germline V gene. CDR3 coding DNA: TGTGCCAGCAGCTTAGCGGGGGCAGGAGATACGCAGTATTTT. It yields the protein CASSLAGAGDTQYF. The complete variable domain, with remaining parts taken from reference TRBV7-2 and TRBJ2-3, reads GAGVSQSPSNKVTEKGKDVELRCDPISGHTALYWYRQSLGQGLEFLIYFQGNSAPDKSGLPSDRFSAERTGGSVSTLTIQRTQQEDSAVYLCASSLAGAGDTQYFGPGTRLTVL.